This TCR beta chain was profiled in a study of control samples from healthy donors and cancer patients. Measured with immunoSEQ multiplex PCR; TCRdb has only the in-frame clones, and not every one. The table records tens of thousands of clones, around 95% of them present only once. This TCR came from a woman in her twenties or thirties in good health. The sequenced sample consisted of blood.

CDR3 in amino acids: CASSVGQGASGITGELFF. The CDR3 DNA reads TGCGCCAGCAGCGTAGGACAGGGAGCGAGCGGTATCACCGGGGAGCTGTTTTTT. The genes are TRBV5-1 and TRBJ2-2, with 8 nucleotides matching TRBD1. Germline V gives CDR1 SGHRS, CDR2 YFSETQ. With V trimmed by 4 bases and J by 4 bases, 15 bases remained unmatched. This CDR3 has 18 residues.